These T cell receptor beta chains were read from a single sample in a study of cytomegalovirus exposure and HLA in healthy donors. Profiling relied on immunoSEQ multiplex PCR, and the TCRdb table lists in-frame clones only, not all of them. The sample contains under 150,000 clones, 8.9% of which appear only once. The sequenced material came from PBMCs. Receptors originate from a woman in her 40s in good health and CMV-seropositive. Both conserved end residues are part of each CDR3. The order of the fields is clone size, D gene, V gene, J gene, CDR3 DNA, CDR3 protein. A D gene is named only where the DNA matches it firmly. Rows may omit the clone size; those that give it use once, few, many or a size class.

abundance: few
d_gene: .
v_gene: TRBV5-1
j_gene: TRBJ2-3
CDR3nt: TGCGCCAGCAGCTTGGTGGCACGGGGGACAGATACGCAGTATTTT
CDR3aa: CASSLVARGTDTQYF

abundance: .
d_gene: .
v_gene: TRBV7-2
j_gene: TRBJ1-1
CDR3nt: TGTGCCAGCAGCTTATGGCAGGGTCCGAGCACTGAAGCTTTCTTT
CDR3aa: CASSLWQGPSTEAFF

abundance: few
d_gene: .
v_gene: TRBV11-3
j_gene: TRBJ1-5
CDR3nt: TGTGCCAGCAGCAAAGGGGAGGGCAATCAGCCCCAGCATTTT
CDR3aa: CASSKGEGNQPQHF

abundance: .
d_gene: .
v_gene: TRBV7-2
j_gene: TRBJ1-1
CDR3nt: TGTGCCAGCAGCTTAGAGTCCCAGGGCTGGACTGAAGCTTTCTTT
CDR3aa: CASSLESQGWTEAFF

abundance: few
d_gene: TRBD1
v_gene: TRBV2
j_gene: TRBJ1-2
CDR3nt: TGTGCCAGCAGCGGGGCCCACCGGGACAGAATCTATGGCTACACCTTC
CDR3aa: CASSGAHRDRIYGYTF

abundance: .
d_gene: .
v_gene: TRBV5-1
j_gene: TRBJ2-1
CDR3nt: TGCGCCAGCAGCCCTATTTCCTACAATGAGCAGTTCTTC
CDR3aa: CASSPISYNEQFF

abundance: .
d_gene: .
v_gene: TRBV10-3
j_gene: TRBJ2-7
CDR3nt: TGTGCCATCAGTGAGGGAACAGGGTTGTACTTC
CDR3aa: CAISEGTGLYF

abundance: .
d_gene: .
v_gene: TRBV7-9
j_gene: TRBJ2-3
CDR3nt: TGTGCCAGCAGCCAGGGGGGAGGCACAGATACGCAGTATTTT
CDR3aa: CASSQGGGTDTQYF

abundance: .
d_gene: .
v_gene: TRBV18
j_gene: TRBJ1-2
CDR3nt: TGTGCCAGCTCACAGGGAGGAGGCTACACCTTC
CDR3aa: CASSQGGGYTF

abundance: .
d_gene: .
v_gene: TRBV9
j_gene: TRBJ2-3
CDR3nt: TGTGCCAGCAGCGTAGCGACTAGACAAGATACGCAGTATTTT
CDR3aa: CASSVATRQDTQYF

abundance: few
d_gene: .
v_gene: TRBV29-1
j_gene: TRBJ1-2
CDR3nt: TGCAGCGTTATAAGCGGATATGGCTACACCTTC
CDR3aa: CSVISGYGYTF

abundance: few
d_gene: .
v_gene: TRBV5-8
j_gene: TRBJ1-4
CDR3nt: TGTGCCAGCAGCAACAGTCCAACTAATGAAAAACTGTTTTTT
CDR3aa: CASSNSPTNEKLFF

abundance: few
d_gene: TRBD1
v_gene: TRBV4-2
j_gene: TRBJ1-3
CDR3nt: TGTGCCAGCAGCCAAGAACGGACAGGGGGTAACACCATATATTTT
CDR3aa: CASSQERTGGNTIYF

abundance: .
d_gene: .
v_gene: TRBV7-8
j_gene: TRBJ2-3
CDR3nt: TGTGCCAGCAGCGACCGGTTGGGCCTAGGGGCCCCAGATACGCAGTATTTT
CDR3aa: CASSDRLGLGAPDTQYF

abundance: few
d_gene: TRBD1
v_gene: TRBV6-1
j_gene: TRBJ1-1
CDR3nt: TGTGCCAGCAGTACGCAGACAGGGGGTGGAACTGAAGCTTTCTTT
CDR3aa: CASSTQTGGGTEAFF

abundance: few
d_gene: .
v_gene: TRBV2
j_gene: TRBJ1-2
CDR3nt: TGTGCCAGCAGTGAAGGGGCTGGCTACACCTTC
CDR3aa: CASSEGAGYTF

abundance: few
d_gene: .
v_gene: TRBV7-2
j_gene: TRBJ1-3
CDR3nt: TGTGCCAGCAGCTCCGACAGACGGCAGGGAAACACCATATATTTT
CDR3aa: CASSSDRRQGNTIYF

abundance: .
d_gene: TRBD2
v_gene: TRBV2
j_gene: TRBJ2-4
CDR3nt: TGTGCCAGCAGTGTGAGTTTAGGTAGCGGGGGCCAAAACATTCAGTACTTC
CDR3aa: CASSVSLGSGGQNIQYF

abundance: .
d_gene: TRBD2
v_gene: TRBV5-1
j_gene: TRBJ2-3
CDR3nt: TGCGCCAGCAGCGCCGGGGGGGCCGCAGATACGCAGTATTTT
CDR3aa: CASSAGGAADTQYF

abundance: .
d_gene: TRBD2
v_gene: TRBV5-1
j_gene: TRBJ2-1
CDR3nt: TGCGCCAGCAGCTTGGATCCGGGGAGGGGTGAGCAGTTCTTC
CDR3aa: CASSLDPGRGEQFF

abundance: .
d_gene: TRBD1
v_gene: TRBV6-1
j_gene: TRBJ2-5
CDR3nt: TGTGCCAGCAGTGAATTGTCCAGGGGGCAAGAGACCCCGTACTTC
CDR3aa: CASSELSRGQETPYF

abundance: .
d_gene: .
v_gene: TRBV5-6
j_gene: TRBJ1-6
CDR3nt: TGTGCCAGCAGCCTGCCAGGGGCTCGTAATTCACCCCTCCACTTT
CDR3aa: CASSLPGARNSPLHF

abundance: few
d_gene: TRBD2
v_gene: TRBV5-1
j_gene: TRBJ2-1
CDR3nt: TGCGCCAGCAGCTGGGGACTAGCGGGGGGTAATGAGCAGTTCTTC
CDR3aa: CASSWGLAGGNEQFF

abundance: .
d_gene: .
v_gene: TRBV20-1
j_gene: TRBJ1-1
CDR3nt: TGCAGTGCTAGAAGAGACACTGAAGCTTTCTTT
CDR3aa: CSARRDTEAFF

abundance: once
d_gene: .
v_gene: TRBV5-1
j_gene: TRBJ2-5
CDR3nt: TGCGCCAGCAGCTTGGGTCCTAAAGAGACCCAGTACTTC
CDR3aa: CASSLGPKETQYF

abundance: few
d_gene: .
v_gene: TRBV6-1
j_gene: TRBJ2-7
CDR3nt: TGTGCCAGCGAGGGTGCCTACGAGCAGTACTTC
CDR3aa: CASEGAYEQYF

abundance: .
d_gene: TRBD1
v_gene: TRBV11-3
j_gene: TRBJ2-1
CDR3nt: TGTGCCAGCAGCCACAGGGGGGACCTCGAGCAGTTCTTC
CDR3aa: CASSHRGDLEQFF

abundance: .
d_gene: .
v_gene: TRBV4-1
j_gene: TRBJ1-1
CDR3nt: TGCGCCAGCAGCCAAGGTCTGGGCAACACTGAAGCTTTCTTT
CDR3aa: CASSQGLGNTEAFF

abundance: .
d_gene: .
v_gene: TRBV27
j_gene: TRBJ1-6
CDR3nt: TGTGCCAGCACCCCAAGCGTATATAATTCACCCCTCCACTTT
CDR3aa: CASTPSVYNSPLHF

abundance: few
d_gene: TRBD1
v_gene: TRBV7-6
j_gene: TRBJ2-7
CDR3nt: TGTGCCAGCAGCTTAGCGGGGGGACAGGGGATGAGGGAGCAGTACTTC
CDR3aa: CASSLAGGQGMREQYF

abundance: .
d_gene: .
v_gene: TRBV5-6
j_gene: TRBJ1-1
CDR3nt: TGTGTCAGCAGCTTTTGGGGGGACTTTCTCGGGAACACTGAAGCTTTCTTT
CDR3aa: CVSSFWGDFLGNTEAFF

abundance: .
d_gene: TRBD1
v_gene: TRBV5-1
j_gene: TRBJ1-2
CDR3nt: TGCGCCAGCAGCTCGGGACAGGCTCCTAACTATGGCTACACCTTC
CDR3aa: CASSSGQAPNYGYTF

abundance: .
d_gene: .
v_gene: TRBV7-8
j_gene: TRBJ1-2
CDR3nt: TGTGCCAGCAGCGTTACAGAGAACTATGGCTACACCTTC
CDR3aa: CASSVTENYGYTF

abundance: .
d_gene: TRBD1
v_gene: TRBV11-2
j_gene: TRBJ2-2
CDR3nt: TGTGCCAGCAGCTCCGGGACAGGGGGCAATAACGGGGAGCTGTTTTTT
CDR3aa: CASSSGTGGNNGELFF

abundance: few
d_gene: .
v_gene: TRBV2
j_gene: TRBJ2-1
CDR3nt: TGTGCCAGCAGTCCCCGGGATGAGCAGTTCTTC
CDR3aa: CASSPRDEQFF

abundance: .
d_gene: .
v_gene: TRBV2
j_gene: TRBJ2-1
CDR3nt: TGTGCCAGCAGTCTGGAGTCTAGCGACAATGAGCAGTTCTTC
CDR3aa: CASSLESSDNEQFF

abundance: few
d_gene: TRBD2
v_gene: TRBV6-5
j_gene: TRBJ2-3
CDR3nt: TGTGCCAGCAGAGCTAGCGGGGGTACCCCCGCGCAGTATTTT
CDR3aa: CASRASGGTPAQYF

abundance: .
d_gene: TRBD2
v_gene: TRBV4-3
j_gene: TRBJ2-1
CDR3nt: TGCGCCAGCAGCCAAAACTTACTAGCGGGGGGCTATTATGAGCAGTTCTTC
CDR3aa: CASSQNLLAGGYYEQFF

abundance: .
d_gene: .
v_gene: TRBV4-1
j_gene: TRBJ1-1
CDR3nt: TGCGCCAGCAGCCAAGACAGGGGTGGCACTGAAGCTTTCTTT
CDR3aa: CASSQDRGGTEAFF

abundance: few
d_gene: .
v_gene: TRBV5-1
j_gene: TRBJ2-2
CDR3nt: TGCGCCAGCAGCTTAGGACAGTCGAACACCGGGGAGCTGTTTTTT
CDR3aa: CASSLGQSNTGELFF

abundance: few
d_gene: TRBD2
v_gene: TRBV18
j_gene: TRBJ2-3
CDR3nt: TGTGCCAGCTCGCTTACTTCCGGGACTAGCGGGGGAAACACAGATACGCAGTATTTT
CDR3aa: CASSLTSGTSGGNTDTQYF

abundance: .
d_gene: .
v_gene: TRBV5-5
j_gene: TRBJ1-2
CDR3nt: TGTGCCAGCAGCACCTCGGGGACACGACCTAACTATGGCTACACCTTC
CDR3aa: CASSTSGTRPNYGYTF

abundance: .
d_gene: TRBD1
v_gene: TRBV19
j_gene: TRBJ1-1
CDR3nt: TGTGCCAGTAAGGAAGGACAGGGTAGAAACACTGAAGCTTTCTTT
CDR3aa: CASKEGQGRNTEAFF

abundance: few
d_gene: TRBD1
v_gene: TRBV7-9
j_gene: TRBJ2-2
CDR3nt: TGTGCCAGCGCTGGACAGGGTGGTTTCTCAACCGGGGAGCTGTTTTTT
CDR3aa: CASAGQGGFSTGELFF

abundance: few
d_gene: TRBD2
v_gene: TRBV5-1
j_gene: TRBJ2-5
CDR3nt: TGCGCCAGCAGCTTGGGAGCGGGGGAAGAGACCCAGTACTTC
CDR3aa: CASSLGAGEETQYF

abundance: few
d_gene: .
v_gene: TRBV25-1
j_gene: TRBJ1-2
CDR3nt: TGTGCCAGCAGTGAATCGGACAGCGGTCGCTATGGCTACACCTTC
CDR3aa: CASSESDSGRYGYTF

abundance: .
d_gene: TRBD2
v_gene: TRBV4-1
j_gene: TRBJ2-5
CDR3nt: TGCGCCAGCAGCCGAATAGCGGGGGAAGAGACCCAGTACTTC
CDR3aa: CASSRIAGEETQYF

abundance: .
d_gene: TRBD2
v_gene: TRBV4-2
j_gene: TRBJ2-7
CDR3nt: TGTGCCAGCAGCCAAATAGCTGCGGGGGGGCCTGGCGAGCAGTACTTC
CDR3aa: CASSQIAAGGPGEQYF

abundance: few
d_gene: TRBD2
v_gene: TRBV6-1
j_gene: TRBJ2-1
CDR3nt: TGTGCCAGCAGCACGGAGCGGGGGGCCCCGGATGAGCAGTTCTTC
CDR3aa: CASSTERGAPDEQFF

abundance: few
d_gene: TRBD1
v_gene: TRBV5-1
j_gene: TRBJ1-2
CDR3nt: TGCGCCAGCAGCTTGGACGGGACAGGGTTTACCTATGGCTACACCTTC
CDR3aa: CASSLDGTGFTYGYTF

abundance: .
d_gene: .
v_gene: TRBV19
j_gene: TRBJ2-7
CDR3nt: TGTGCCAGTAGAGGACATTCTGCCTACGAGCAGTACTTC
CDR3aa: CASRGHSAYEQYF